This TCR beta chain was profiled in a study of beta chain features in type 1 diabetes. The CDR3 is 11 residues long. Germline V gene data show CDR1 as MGHDK and CDR2 as SYGVNS. V lost 5 bases to trimming and J lost 4 bases, with 6 bases between them. The sample holds a few counts of this clone. Its antigen is still unknown. Different DNA sequences within this sample yield the same CDR3. Study-wide points: In every one of the four CD4+ subsets, TCRB CDR3s were moderately but significantly shorter in Type 1 diabetes patients.

cDNA synthesis used the whole RNA isolate, giving expressed TCRB sequences. Generated by immunoSEQ multiplex PCR, the TCRdb table keeps only in-frame clones and is missing some. The table shows around 430,000 clones, with roughly 30% occurring only once. The specimen sequenced was naive CD4+ T cells from blood. The V gene is TRBV25-1, the J gene TRBJ2-7; D call uncertain. The TCR comes from a man between 18 and 29 years old in good health. This CDR3 is CASSKNYEQYF. DNA for the CDR3: TGTGCCAGCAGTAAGAATTACGAGCAGTACTTC.